The next 21 T cell receptor beta chains were all read from a single sample in a study of blood T cell repertoires in COVID-19. Assay: immunoSEQ multiplex PCR; the TCRdb copy retains only in-frame clones and omits some. The table lists 100,000 to 150,000 clones, less than 90% of them singletons, with about a quarter in the top ten. The specimen was peripheral blood. Receptors originate from a woman of 80 years or more with acute or convalescent COVID-19.

The V gene is TRBV5-4, the J gene TRBJ2-1; possible D gene TRBD1, 5 bases. Germline V lookup: CDR1 SGHNT, CDR2 YYREEE (reference sequence). The CDR3 is made up of 14 amino acids. Trimming took 7 bases from V and 8 from J, leaving 19 bases between them. The CDR3 nucleotides read TGTGCCAGCGGCTCTAGGGGTCTTTCCCATGAGCAGTTCTTC. It translates to CASGSRGLSHEQFF.

The chain links TRBV2 to TRBJ2-5; 11 nucleotides agree with TRBD2. CDR1 is SNHLY, CDR2 FYNNEI, per germline. With 7 bases clipped from V and 4 bases from J, the junction kept 8 bases outside the gene matches. CDR3 length: 15 amino acids. CDR3 residues: CASTKKGTSGETQYF. In DNA form, the CDR3 reads TGTGCCAGCACCAAGAAAGGGACTAGCGGAGAGACCCAGTACTTC.

The gene calls are TRBV5-1 and TRBJ2-5, with 7 bases that match TRBD1. Germline loops: CDR1 SGHRS, CDR2 YFSETQ. This CDR3 is built from 14 residues. V trimming: 3 bases; J trimming: 9 bases; junction bases outside the gene matches: 11. The CDR3 DNA is TGCGCCAGCAGCTATTTACAGGGGTCGGGTGCCCAGTACTTC. Its translation: CASSYLQGSGAQYF.

The chain is built from TRBV5-1 and TRBJ1-2; a weak D match, TRBD1 (5 bases). Germline-derived CDR1 and CDR2 are SGHRS and YFSETQ. V lost 0 bases, J lost 4 bases, and 7 bases lay in between. The CDR3 covers 13 residues. The CDR3 nucleotides are TGCGCCAGCAGCTTGGGACAGCCCTATGGCTACACCTTC. Translation gives CASSLGQPYGYTF.

The chain links TRBV7-2 to TRBJ1-3; D remains unclear. This CDR3 is 16 amino acids long. V lost 5 bases, J lost 4 bases, and 18 bases lay in between. In germline, CDR1 is SGHTA, CDR2 FQGNSA. The CDR3, as DNA: TGTGCCAGCAGCCAACAGCACAGCTTGGTGGGAAACACCATATATTTT. Protein: CASSQQHSLVGNTIYF.

CDR3 in amino acids: CASSLLYGNTIYF. For the CDR3, the DNA is TGCGCCAGCAGCTTGCTTTATGGAAACACCATATATTTT. The rearrangement uses TRBV5-1 and TRBJ1-3; D remains ambiguous. Trimming removed 1 base from V and 3 bases from J, with 5 bases in between. CDR1 and CDR2 from the germline V gene are SGHRS and YFSETQ. The CDR3 has 13 residues.

The chain recombines TRBV7-8 with TRBJ2-5; D is perhaps TRBD2 (5 bases). The CDR3 loop spans 13 amino acids. The germline gives CDR1 SGHVS, CDR2 FQNEAQ. Trimming removed 3 bases from V and 4 bases from J, with 9 bases in between. In nucleotides, the CDR3 is TGTGCCAGCAGCTTTGAGGGAGCAGAGACCCAGTACTTC. Translation: CASSFEGAETQYF.

The rearrangement links TRBV6-5 to TRBJ1-2; 9 nucleotides align to TRBD1. V lost 6 bases and J lost 7; bases outside the gene matches: 6. This CDR3 spans 13 amino acids. Germline CDR1 and CDR2: MNHEY and SVGAGI. CDR3 DNA sequence: TGTGCCAGCAGCCAGGGGACAGGGTCTGGCTACACCTTC. This encodes CASSQGTGSGYTF.

A few counts support this clone. The rearrangement joins TRBV19 to TRBJ1-6; the match to TRBD1 covers 7 bases. Germline CDR1 is LNHDA and CDR2 is SQIVND (reference sequence). Trimming took 5 bases from V and 7 from J; bases not matched to a gene: 5. CDR3 length equals 14 residues. As DNA, the CDR3 is TGTGCCAGTAGTGATCAGGGGGACAATTCACCCCTCCACTTT. Protein: CASSDQGDNSPLHF.

The chain employs TRBV9 and TRBJ1-2; TRBD1 aligns across 7 bases. J gave up 5 bases and V 1 base, and 8 bases lay outside the gene matches. CDR1 is SGDLS and CDR2 is YYNGEE in the germline V gene. This CDR3 has 15 amino acids. CDR3 residues: CASSVSGTGEYGYTF. The DNA for the CDR3 is TGTGCCAGCAGCGTATCGGGAACAGGGGAATATGGCTACACCTTC.

This clone has more than one count but fewer than ten. The chain recombines TRBV5-1 with TRBJ1-3; tentatively, D is TRBD1 (6 bases). Germline loops: CDR1 SGHRS, CDR2 YFSETQ. This CDR3 contains 14 residues. V lost 7 bases, J lost 4 bases, and 15 bases lay in between. DNA of the CDR3: TGCGCCAGCCATTCAGGGGACGAAGGAAACACCATATATTTT. Translation gives CASHSGDEGNTIYF.

Written as DNA, the CDR3 is TGTGCCAGTAGTATAGACAACAGCCTTAGCACAGATACGCAGTATTTT. This gives the protein CASSIDNSLSTDTQYF. The rearrangement uses TRBV19 and TRBJ2-3, with unresolved D. The CDR3 extends over 16 amino acids. V lost 0 bases and J lost 0, with 10 bases in between. The germline gives CDR1 LNHDA, CDR2 SQIVND (reference sequence).

This chain joins TRBV5-1 and TRBJ1-2; 8 bases fit TRBD1. There are 15 residues in the CDR3. Per germline, CDR1 SGHRS and CDR2 YFSETQ. After removal of 0 bases from V and 4 bases from J, the junction contained 5 bases not matched to a gene. CDR3 protein: CASSLGLGTGYGYTF. The DNA of the CDR3 is TGCGCCAGCAGCTTGGGCCTCGGGACAGGCTATGGCTACACCTTC.

This clone appeared a single time. The V gene is TRBV7-2, the J gene TRBJ2-1; TRBD1 agrees at 7 bases. Germline V gene data show CDR1 as SGHTA and CDR2 as FQGNSA. This CDR3 comprises 18 residues. J gave up 2 bases and V 5 bases, and 15 bases lay outside the gene matches. The CDR3 loop reads CASSQRGGPGTTYNEQFF. The DNA of the CDR3 is TGTGCCAGCAGCCAACGAGGGGGCCCAGGGACGACCTACAATGAGCAGTTCTTC.

This clone came up once. The chain carries TRBV5-1 and TRBJ2-1; D gene unclear. The CDR3 is 11 amino acids. Germline CDR1 reads SGHRS; CDR2 reads YFSETQ. V lost 0 bases and J 12 bases, leaving 7 bases between the germline ends. Written as DNA, the CDR3 is TGCGCCAGCAGCTTGGGGGCGACGCAGTTCTTC. This sequence encodes CASSLGATQFF.

V and J are TRBV6-5 and TRBJ1-2; 11 bases line up with TRBD1. After removal of 5 bases from V and 8 bases from J, the junction contained 7 bases not matched to a gene. This CDR3 has 14 amino acids. Germline V gene lookup returns CDR1 MNHEY and CDR2 SVGAGI. For the CDR3, the DNA is TGTGCCAGCAGTCCGGACAGGGGGCGAGAAGGCTACACCTTC. Its protein product is CASSPDRGREGYTF.

This chain links TRBV5-1 with TRBJ1-1; the D gene is possibly TRBD1 (5 bases). The CDR3 runs 16 residues. Germline-derived CDR1 and CDR2 are SGHRS and YFSETQ. Trimming removed 0 bases from V and 1 base from J, with 13 bases in between. CDR3 nucleotides: TGCGCCAGCAGCTTGGGAGTGTGGCAGGGGAACACTGAAGCTTTCTTT. Residues: CASSLGVWQGNTEAFF.

The table lists this clone with a few counts. The rearrangement links TRBV6-5 to TRBJ2-2, with 12 bases aligning to TRBD1. This CDR3 region has 15 residues. The germline V gene encodes CDR1 MNHEY and CDR2 SVGAGI. After removal of 6 bases from V and 6 bases from J, the junction contained 5 bases not matched to a gene. CDR3 nucleotide sequence: TGTGCCAGCAGGGGGGACAGGGGGCCTTCCGGGGAGCTGTTTTTT. Translation: CASRGDRGPSGELFF.

The chain joins TRBV10-3 to TRBJ1-4, with D maybe TRBD1 (5 bases). The V gene lost 6 bases and the J gene lost 2 bases, with 10 bases spanning the gap. This CDR3 is built from 14 residues. Germline V gene sequence: CDR1 ENHRY, CDR2 SYGVKD. The CDR3, as DNA: TGTGCCATCAGACCGGGGGGGACTAATGAAAAACTGTTTTTT. Its translation: CAIRPGGTNEKLFF.

V gene TRBV27 combines with J gene TRBJ2-1, with D perhaps matching TRBD2 (5 bases). In germline, CDR1 is MNHEY, CDR2 SMNVEV (reference sequence). The length of the CDR3 is 12 residues. V dropped 2 bases and J dropped 9 bases, with 8 bases sitting between them. CDR3 nucleotide sequence: TGTGCCAGCAGTTTACGAGGGCTTGAGCAGTTCTTC. Protein sequence: CASSLRGLEQFF.

This clone was found a few times. The chain links TRBV4-1 to TRBJ2-1; 11 nucleotides match TRBD2. CDR1 is MGHRA and CDR2 is YSYEKL in the germline V gene. This CDR3 is built from 18 residues. Losses at the gene ends were 3 bases for V and 7 bases for J; bases not matched to a gene: 14. In DNA form, the CDR3 reads TGCGCCAGCAGCCAGATGGACCTCGGACTAGCGGGTGGAAATGAGCAGTTCTTC. Its translation is CASSQMDLGLAGGNEQFF.